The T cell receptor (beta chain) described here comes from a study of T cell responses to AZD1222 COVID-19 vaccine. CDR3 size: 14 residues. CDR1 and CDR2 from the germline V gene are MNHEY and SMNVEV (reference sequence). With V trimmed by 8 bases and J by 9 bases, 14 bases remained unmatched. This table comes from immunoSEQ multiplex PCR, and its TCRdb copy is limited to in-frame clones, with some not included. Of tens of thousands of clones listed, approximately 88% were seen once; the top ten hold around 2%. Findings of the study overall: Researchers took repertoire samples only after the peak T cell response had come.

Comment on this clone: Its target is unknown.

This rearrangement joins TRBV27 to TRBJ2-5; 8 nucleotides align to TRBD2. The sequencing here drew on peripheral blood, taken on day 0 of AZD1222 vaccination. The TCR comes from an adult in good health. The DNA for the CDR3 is TGTGCCAGCTCTCCTCTAGCGGGCTCCGAGGCCCAGTACTTC. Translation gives CASSPLAGSEAQYF.